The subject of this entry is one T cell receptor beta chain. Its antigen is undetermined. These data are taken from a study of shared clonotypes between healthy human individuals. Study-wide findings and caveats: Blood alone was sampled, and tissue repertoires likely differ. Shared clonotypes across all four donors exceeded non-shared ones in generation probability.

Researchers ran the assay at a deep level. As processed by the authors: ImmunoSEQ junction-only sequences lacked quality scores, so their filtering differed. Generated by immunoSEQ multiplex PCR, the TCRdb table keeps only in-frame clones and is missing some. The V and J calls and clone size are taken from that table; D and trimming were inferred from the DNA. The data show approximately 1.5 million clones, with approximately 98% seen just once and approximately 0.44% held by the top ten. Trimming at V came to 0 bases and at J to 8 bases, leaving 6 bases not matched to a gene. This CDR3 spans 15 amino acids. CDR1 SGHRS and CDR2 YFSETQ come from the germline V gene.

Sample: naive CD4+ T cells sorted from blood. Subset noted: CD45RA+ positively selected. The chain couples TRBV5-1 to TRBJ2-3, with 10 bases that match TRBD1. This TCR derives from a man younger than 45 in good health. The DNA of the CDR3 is TGCGCCAGCAGCTTGGGACAGGGGGCGTCGGGTACGCAGTATTTT. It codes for CASSLGQGASGTQYF.